These 29 T cell receptor beta chains share one sample of origin, sequenced in a study of shared clonotypes between healthy human individuals. Sequenced by immunoSEQ multiplex PCR; TCRdb stores in-frame clones only, minus some. This table has millions of clones, 85% to 95% appearing once. The sequenced sample consisted of naive CD4+ T cells sorted from blood. The subset was: CD45RA+ positively selected. The receptors here all came from a man aged 18 to 29 in good health.

The V call is TRBV19, the J call TRBJ1-5; D gene unclear. The V end was cut by 3 bases, the J end by 6 bases, with 15 bases between. The CDR3 length is 15 residues. Germline CDR1 reads LNHDA; CDR2 reads SQIVND (reference sequence). CDR3 DNA: TGTGCCAGTAGTATTAAGACACCCGTGGGTCAGCCCCAGCATTTT. Translated, it gives CASSIKTPVGQPQHF.

V is TRBV30 and J is TRBJ2-3; 12 bases fit TRBD2. The CDR3 runs 17 residues. The V and J ends lost 0 bases and 4 bases, in that order; junction bases with no gene match: 8. CDR1 and CDR2 (germline): GTSNPN, SVGIG (reference sequence). This CDR3 is CAWSVHSRLAGADTQYF. The CDR3 coding sequence is TGTGCCTGGAGTGTACACTCGAGACTAGCGGGAGCAGATACGCAGTATTTT.

The genes are TRBV28 and TRBJ1-4, with a weak D call TRBD1 (5 bases). Trimming removed 3 bases at V and 6 bases at J, with 14 bases between. CDR1 and CDR2 from the germline V gene are MDHEN and SYDVKM. The CDR3 runs 15 residues. CDR3 residues: CASSLIRGLHEKLFF. In DNA, the CDR3 is TGTGCCAGCAGTTTGATCCGGGGCCTCCATGAAAAACTGTTTTTT.

V is TRBV29-1 and J is TRBJ1-2; possibly TRBD1 for D (5 bases). Germline V gene lookup returns CDR1 SQVTM and CDR2 ANQGSEA. V was trimmed by 4 bases and J by 8 bases, leaving 23 bases between them. This CDR3 has 15 residues. The CDR3 spells CSVGGEVPRELGYTF. The DNA for the CDR3 is TGCAGCGTTGGGGGGGAAGTTCCTCGTGAACTAGGCTACACCTTC. Supplemented by reference TRBV29-1 and TRBJ1-2, the full variable domain reads SAVISQKPSRDICQRGTSLTIQCQVDSQVTMMFWYRQQPGQSLTLIATANQGSEATYESGFVIDKFPISRPNLTFSTLTVSNMSPEDSSIYLCSVGGEVPRELGYTFGSGTRLTVV.

The rearrangement uses TRBV5-6 and TRBJ1-2, with a possible D match to TRBD1 (5 bases). V was trimmed by 0 bases and J by 0 bases, leaving 9 bases between them. The germline gives CDR1 SGHDT, CDR2 YYEEEE. This CDR3 is 15 amino acids long. The CDR3 region is CASSLDDSANYGYTF. DNA for the CDR3: TGTGCCAGCAGCTTGGATGACAGCGCTAACTATGGCTACACCTTC.

The chain joins TRBV10-3 to TRBJ1-2, with D possibly being TRBD1 (6 bases). CDR3 length equals 15 residues. Trimming removed 3 bases at V and 4 bases at J, with 15 bases between. Per germline, CDR1 ENHRY and CDR2 SYGVKD. CDR3 sequence: CAISDRGDRIYGYTF. In nucleotides, the CDR3 is TGTGCCATCAGTGACCGGGGAGACAGGATCTATGGCTACACCTTC.

The chain has TRBV6-6 and TRBJ1-3, with a weak D call TRBD1 (5 bases). The CDR3 is 12 residues long. Trimming took 8 bases from V and 7 from J, leaving 12 bases between them. Germline CDR1 MNHNY, CDR2 SVGAGI (reference sequence). The CDR3 DNA follows: TGTGCCAGCGGGGGAGGACGGAACACCATATATTTT. Protein product: CASGGGRNTIYF.

V usage is TRBV12-5 and J usage is TRBJ2-7; maybe TRBD1 (6 bases). With 2 bases removed from V and 2 bases from J, the gap between germline ends came to 13 bases. Per germline, CDR1 LGHNT and CDR2 FRNRAP. This CDR3 is built from 15 residues. This CDR3 is CASGLNPDSTYEQYF. The CDR3 DNA is TGTGCTAGTGGTTTGAACCCGGACAGCACCTACGAGCAGTACTTC.

The J gene is TRBJ1-2, the V gene TRBV11-2; D is possibly TRBD1 (6 bases). The CDR3 length is 15 residues. V shed 5 bases and J shed 7 bases, with 20 bases lying between them. Germline V gene sequence: CDR1 SGHAT, CDR2 FQNNGV. As DNA, the CDR3 is TGTGCCAGCAGCCACCGGCCGGGGGGGCAAGGTGGCTACACCTTC. This gives the protein CASSHRPGGQGGYTF.

The V gene is TRBV7-9, the J gene TRBJ2-7, with a possible D match to TRBD2 (7 bases). Trimming cost V 3 bases and J 2 bases, with 11 bases left between them. From germline, CDR1 is SEHNR and CDR2 FQNEAQ (reference sequence). The CDR3 sequence is 14 residues long. CDR3 sequence: CASSFRGATYEQYF. CDR3 nucleotide sequence: TGTGCCAGCAGCTTTCGGGGGGCGACCTACGAGCAGTACTTC. The variable domain in full, completed from reference TRBV7-9 and TRBJ2-7, reads DTGVSQNPRHKITKRGQNVTFRCDPISEHNRLYWYRQTLGQGPEFLTYFQNEAQLEKSRLLSDRFSAERPKGSFSTLEIQRTEQGDSAMYLCASSFRGATYEQYFGPGTRLTVT.

The rearrangement uses TRBV9 and TRBJ2-5; D gene uncertain. The CDR3 contains 12 residues. Germline loops: CDR1 SGDLS, CDR2 YYNGEE. Between the trimmed V and J ends, which lost 8 bases and 5 bases, there was a span of 13 bases. The CDR3 DNA follows: TGTGCCAGTAATCGCGTTGGGGAGACCCAGTACTTC. Its protein product is CASNRVGETQYF.

The V and J genes are TRBV2 and TRBJ1-5; TRBD1 matches 8 bases. The germline V gene encodes CDR1 SNHLY and CDR2 FYNNEI. V lost 6 bases and J lost 3; bases outside the gene matches: 7. This CDR3 contains 15 residues. This chain's CDR3 is CASRRTGFNNQPQHF. In nucleotides, the CDR3 is TGTGCCAGCAGAAGGACAGGGTTCAACAATCAGCCCCAGCATTTT.

As for this clone: At one end the junction does not follow the germline gene, possibly because of a read error. V gene TRBV2 combines with J gene TRBJ2-7; D remains ambiguous. The CDR3 is 11 residues long. The V gene's germline CDR1 is SNHLY and CDR2 FYNNEI. DNA of the CDR3: TGTGCCAGCAGCGACGCCGGTGCAGTCCACTTC. Translation gives CASSDAGAVHF.

V and J are TRBV2 and TRBJ1-2; D remains unclear. Trimming removed 5 bases from V and 2 bases from J, with 12 bases in between. Germline CDR1 is SNHLY and CDR2 is FYNNEI. CDR3 length: 14 amino acids. For the CDR3, the DNA is TGTGCCAGCAGTAAAAAGGGCCCAAACTATGGCTACACCTTC. Its translation is CASSKKGPNYGYTF.

V and J are TRBV10-3 and TRBJ2-5; 11 positions agree with TRBD1. This CDR3 region has 14 residues. Trimming cost V 10 bases and J 4 bases; bases outside gene matches: 8. Germline values: CDR1 ENHRY, CDR2 SYGVKD. CDR3 loop: CASTGQGAGETQYF. The CDR3 region has the DNA TGTGCCAGTACAGGACAGGGGGCGGGAGAGACCCAGTACTTC.

The chain employs TRBV7-2 and TRBJ2-3; 7 positions agree with TRBD2. CDR3 length: 16 amino acids. V was pared by 1 base and J by 3 bases, with 7 bases of the junction left unmatched. In germline, CDR1 is SGHTA, CDR2 FQGNSA. The CDR3 DNA follows: TGTGCCAGCAGCTTAGTTGGCGGGAGAGCGACAGATACGCAGTATTTT. Its protein is CASSLVGGRATDTQYF.

The genes are TRBV4-3 and TRBJ2-6; weak D call: TRBD2 (5 bases). V lost 8 bases to trimming and J lost 1 base, with 12 bases between them. This CDR3 contains 15 residues. From germline, CDR1 is LGHNA and CDR2 YSLEER. CDR3 bases: TGCGCCAGCGCCAACCGCGGGTCTGGGGCCAACGTCCTGACTTTC. Residues: CASANRGSGANVLTF.

V gene TRBV28 combines with J gene TRBJ1-6; TRBD1 matches 7 bases. CDR1 and CDR2 (germline): MDHEN, SYDVKM. The CDR3 sequence is 15 residues long. V trimming: 5 bases; J trimming: 9 bases; junction bases outside the gene matches: 10. CDR3 in amino acids: CASSPPTGESSPLHF. Written as DNA, the CDR3 is TGTGCCAGCAGTCCCCCAACAGGGGAAAGTTCACCCCTCCACTTT.

The V and J genes are TRBV5-4 and TRBJ2-2, with D unresolved. The CDR3 has 15 residues. V lost 2 bases, J lost 4 bases, and 12 bases lay in between. Germline CDR1 and CDR2: SGHNT and YYREEE (reference sequence). CDR3 bases: TGTGCCAGCAGCTTTAGAGCTGCACCCACCGGGGAGCTGTTTTTT. Protein product: CASSFRAAPTGELFF.

The chain employs TRBV5-4 and TRBJ1-1, with D possibly matching TRBD1 (6 bases). Germline CDR1 SGHNT, CDR2 YYREEE (reference sequence). This CDR3 has 13 amino acids. The V and J ends lost 5 bases and 5 bases respectively, with 13 bases between them. The CDR3 sequence: CASSFGQMTEAFF. CDR3 nucleotides: TGTGCCAGCAGTTTCGGACAGATGACTGAAGCTTTCTTT. The full variable domain, its missing parts supplied by reference TRBV5-4 and TRBJ1-1, is ETGVTQSPTHLIKTRGQQVTLRCSSQSGHNTVSWYQQALGQGPQFIFQYYREEENGRGNFPPRFSGLQFPNYSSELNVNALELDDSALYLCASSFGQMTEAFFGQGTRLTVV.

The chain uses TRBV4-1 and TRBJ2-7; D is undetermined. Trimming removed 0 bases from V and 5 bases from J, with 11 bases in between. Germline V gives CDR1 MGHRA, CDR2 YSYEKL. This CDR3 is built from 14 residues. CDR3 amino acids: CASSQDGRAHEQYF. Written as DNA, the CDR3 is TGCGCCAGCAGCCAAGATGGTAGGGCCCACGAGCAGTACTTC.

The V call is TRBV6-1, the J call TRBJ2-7, with 8 nucleotides matching TRBD1. The CDR3 is 15 amino acids. Trimming took 5 bases from V and 1 from J; bases not matched to a gene: 7. CDR1 and CDR2 from the germline V gene are MNHNS and SASEGT. The chain's CDR3 is CASSPDRGRSYEQYF. CDR3 DNA: TGTGCCAGCAGTCCTGACAGGGGTCGTTCCTACGAGCAGTACTTC.

Comment on this clone: Other nucleotide sequences from this sample produce the same CDR3. The chain is built from TRBV7-9 and TRBJ2-5; no clear D gene. CDR1 is SEHNR, CDR2 FQNEAQ, per germline (reference sequence). Trimming took off 5 bases at V and 3 bases at J, with 4 bases between the two ends. CDR3 length equals 11 residues. In nucleotides, the CDR3 is TGTGCCAGCAGCCGGGAAGAGACCCAGTACTTC. Encoded protein: CASSREETQYF.

This rearrangement joins TRBV6-5 to TRBJ2-2, with D possibly matching TRBD2 (5 bases). The CDR3 spans 15 residues. Germline lookup yields CDR1 MNHEY and CDR2 SVGAGI. The V end was cut by 5 bases, the J end by 6 bases, with 16 bases between. CDR3 bases: TGTGCCAGCAGTAGTTGGGAGATCGACGCCGGGGAGCTGTTTTTT. Protein sequence: CASSSWEIDAGELFF.

As for this clone: Different DNA sequences within this sample yield the same CDR3. This chain links TRBV5-1 with TRBJ2-5; TRBD1 matches at 8 bases. Germline V gene data show CDR1 as SGHRS and CDR2 as YFSETQ. J lost 2 bases, V lost 4 bases, and 1 base had no gene match. The CDR3 spans 13 residues. CDR3 sequence reads: CASSGTGQETQYF. The CDR3 bases are TGCGCCAGCAGCGGGACAGGACAAGAGACCCAGTACTTC.

The gene calls are TRBV19 and TRBJ1-3, with a tentative D call TRBD1 (6 bases). The CDR3 is 19 amino acids. Between the trimmed V and J ends, which lost 5 bases and 4 bases, there was a span of 27 bases. The germline CDR1 and CDR2 sequences are LNHDA and SQIVND (reference sequence). CDR3 sequence: CASSSTGFSRVSLGNTIYF. In DNA, the CDR3 is TGTGCCAGTAGTTCAACAGGGTTCAGCAGAGTGTCTCTCGGAAACACCATATATTTT.

Concerning this clone: This specimen includes other DNA sequences encoding the same CDR3. CDR3 sequence (DNA): TGCGCCAGCAGCTTGGCCAGCTCGGGAACCGATACGCAGTATTTT. Translating it yields CASSLASSGTDTQYF. The gene calls are TRBV5-1 and TRBJ2-3, with D possibly being TRBD2 (5 bases). CDR1 and CDR2 from the germline V gene are SGHRS and YFSETQ. This CDR3 contains 15 residues. Trimming pared 0 bases from V and 6 bases from J, leaving 14 bases between.

The chain couples TRBV2 to TRBJ2-5, with 7 positions matching TRBD1. This CDR3 comprises 14 residues. V was clipped by 7 bases and J by 6 bases; unmatched bases: 11. CDR1 is SNHLY, CDR2 FYNNEI, per germline. CDR3 region: CASKATGVGKTQYF. CDR3 coding DNA: TGTGCCAGCAAAGCAACAGGGGTCGGAAAGACCCAGTACTTC.

V is TRBV29-1 and J is TRBJ2-5, with D maybe TRBD1 (5 bases). Trimming shortened V by 6 bases and J by 5 bases, and 19 bases separated the two germline ends. This CDR3 has 14 residues. The germline V gene encodes CDR1 SQVTM and CDR2 ANQGSEA. The CDR3 region has the DNA TGCAGCGTCTCAGGGCAGTACGTTCAGGAGACCCAGTACTTC. It translates to CSVSGQYVQETQYF.